This TCR beta chain was captured in a study of T cell responses to AZD1222 COVID-19 vaccine (dated by TCRdb to the early 2020s). Concerning the study at large: TCR sequencing was performed for 233 trial participants, of whom roughly 200 were given two doses of AZD1222 and approximately 25 were given two doses of MenACWY control vaccine. Trial participants were enrolled by age into subgroups of 18-55, 56-69 and 70-plus years, and 148, 28 and 57 TCR-sequenced participants, respectively, were included in these subgroups. Overall results and qualifications from the work: Epitopes outside the regions mutated in the B.1.351 and B.1.1.7 variants were reportedly recognized by nearly half of the unique spike-specific TCRs. A significant rise in spike-specific TCR breadth and depth was observed after two AZD1222 doses relative to day 0 and relative to MenACWY recipients. Because no day 14 peak-response samples were available, repertoires were characterized only after the peak T cell response. In the small 56-69-year group, the increase in depth fell short of significance, most likely because of low power. Participants were mostly white British, with more females than males. The authors suggested clonal diversity may have been underestimated. Vaccine-associated CD4 TCRs spanned the whole spike protein, with dominant responses in regions 160-218 and 743-854. Conclusions about previously exposed vaccinees were limited because only six AZD1222 recipients were SARS-CoV-2 seropositive at baseline.

In regard to this clone: The antigen this receptor binds is unknown. The sample holds no much larger clone one base away, and base qualities are not on file.

CDR1 MNHEY and CDR2 SVGAGI were looked up in the germline V gene. Reading from cysteine to phenylalanine, the CDR3 counts 15 amino acids. Just CDR3 DNA is preserved here, 45 bases in frame from base 1. Cut back by 10 bases and 7 bases, the V and J ends lie 22 bases apart. The CDR3 regions of human TCRbeta chains were analyzed by immunosequencing. As for the original processing: TCRs in the repertoires were matched against a reference library of SARS-CoV-2-specific TCRs that had been generated with the MIRA antigen-specificity platform. Breadth meant the fraction of unique TCRs that were SARS-CoV-2-associated, whereas depth meant the fraction of total T cells that were SARS-CoV-2-associated. Each spike-specific TCR was assigned to its reactive spike region and to a CD4 or CD8 class using the MIRA data. Log10-transformed breadth and depth values were compared by one-way ANOVA with Sidak's multiple comparisons tests. TCRdb's version of the immuneACCESS table is confined to in-frame rearrangements and falls short of the full clone set. An unresolved V gene accounts for under half of the shortfall where checked; the remainder is of unknown origin. For V, J and clone size, that table is used; D and trimming come from the DNA. The sample table records about 140,000 clones; about 92% of these occur just once. The ten largest clones represent about 3.8% of the sample.

What the time point label conveys for this sample: about 28 days (+/-7) after the second vaccine dose. AZD1222 recipients whose second dose came at about 4 weeks and those whose second dose came at about 12 weeks were combined into one group, since spike-specific TCR depth and breadth did not differ between the two schedules. Vaccinee samples were obtained from the UK trials COV001 and COV002, which included a single-blind randomized controlled phase 2/3 trial of AZD1222 (ChAdOx1 nCoV-19) in healthy adults. Trial participant PBMC samples were collected at day 0 and day 28 after the second dose for TCRbeta chain sequencing.

The chain uses TRBV6-5 and TRBJ2-2; the D gene is possibly TRBD1, with 6 bases matching. The sample was peripheral blood, taken 28 days after the second AZD1222 dose. The sequence was collected from an adult who received the AZD1222 COVID-19 vaccine. The DNA sequence is given as TGTGCCAACAGACAGGTCCAGCCCCCAAGCGGGGAGCTGTTTTTT. Translated, this gives CANRQVQPPSGELFF.